The 6 T cell receptor beta chains given below trace back to one sample, sequenced in a study of CD8+ T cells in alopecia areata. It was cDNA, reverse transcribed from extracted RNA, that served as the sequencing template. Assay: immunoSEQ multiplex PCR; the TCRdb copy retains only in-frame clones and omits some. The data contain about 130,000 clones, about 60% of them seen just once; the ten biggest clones take up under 8%. This specimen was CD4+ T cells sorted from blood, taken at week 0. These receptors were obtained from a human donor with alopecia areata.

This clone has just a few counts. This chain joins TRBV11-2 and TRBJ1-3; 9 bases agree with TRBD1. CDR1 SGHAT and CDR2 FQNNGV come from the germline V gene. The CDR3 extends over 16 amino acids. The V gene end was trimmed by 3 bases and the J gene end by 0 bases; junction bases not matched to a gene: 3. This CDR3 reads CASSLSTGGSGNTIYF. Written as DNA, the CDR3 is TGTGCCAGCAGCTTGTCGACAGGGGGCTCTGGAAACACCATATATTTT.

This clone showed up just a few times. This sequence joins TRBV10-1 and TRBJ1-6, with D perhaps matching TRBD1 (5 bases). This CDR3 is built from 18 residues. Germline V gene data show CDR1 as WNHNN and CDR2 as SYGVQD (reference sequence). V dropped 0 bases and J dropped 0 bases, with 12 bases sitting between them. Here the CDR3 DNA reads TGCGCCAGCAGTGAGTCTGCCAGGGACTACTCCTATAATTCACCCCTCCACTTT. This sequence encodes CASSESARDYSYNSPLHF.

This clone was seen a few times. V gene TRBV28 combines with J gene TRBJ1-3; 9 bases map to TRBD1. The CDR3 sequence is 14 residues long. Germline lookup yields CDR1 MDHEN and CDR2 SYDVKM. Germline trimming cut 3 bases from V and 3 bases from J; bases unmatched to any gene: 0. The CDR3 sequence: CASSLTGGGNTIYF. CDR3 DNA: TGTGCCAGCAGTTTGACAGGGGGTGGAAACACCATATATTTT.

The rearrangement uses TRBV7-9 and TRBJ1-1, with D perhaps matching TRBD1 (5 bases). Germline-derived CDR1 and CDR2 are SEHNR and FQNEAQ (reference sequence). The CDR3 consists of 11 residues. Trimming shortened V by 7 bases and J by 11 bases, and 14 bases separated the two germline ends. The CDR3 nucleotides are TGTGCCAGCACCTCGGGGGAGGCGGCTTTCTTT. Translated, it gives CASTSGEAAFF.

The V and J genes are TRBV19 and TRBJ2-5; a possible D gene is TRBD2 (6 bases). The DNA matches TRBJ2-7 better at its end, which makes the J call doubtful. CDR3 length: 15 amino acids. Germline V gene data show CDR1 as LNHDA and CDR2 as SQIVND (reference sequence). The CDR3 DNA reads TGTGCCAGTAGTATTTTCGGGACTTCCCCTTACGAGCAGTACTTC. Residues: CASSIFGTSPYEQYF.

V gene TRBV10-3 combines with J gene TRBJ2-3; 9 bases align to TRBD1. CDR3 length equals 14 residues. The V segment lost 4 bases and the J segment 5 bases; nucleotides outside the gene matches: 4. Per germline, CDR1 ENHRY and CDR2 SYGVKD. The CDR3 here is CAISAGQGIDTQYF. DNA for the CDR3: TGTGCCATCAGTGCCGGACAGGGGATAGATACGCAGTATTTT.